The 24 T cell receptor beta chains in this list originate from one sample, sequenced in a study of T cell changes during pregnancy in multiple sclerosis. The protocol was immunoSEQ multiplex PCR, while the TCRdb copy is restricted to in-frame clones and leaves out a portion. The sample records 85,000 to 110,000 clones, around 91% being singletons. The sequences come from peripheral blood, collected after pregnancy. Every receptor here comes from a female donor with multiple sclerosis, enrolled in a pregnancy study.

The chain employs TRBV5-1 and TRBJ2-2; 7 bases are shared with TRBD1. The trim removed 2 bases at V and 6 bases at J, leaving 7 bases unmatched. The CDR3 runs 15 residues. Germline assignment: CDR1 SGHRS and CDR2 YFSETQ. Here the CDR3 DNA reads TGCGCCAGCAGCTTAGTAACAGGGGTGGCCGGGGAGCTGTTTTTT. Translation: CASSLVTGVAGELFF.

The chain couples TRBV5-1 to TRBJ2-7; the match to TRBD2 covers 9 bases. Germline V gene data show CDR1 as SGHRS and CDR2 as YFSETQ. The V gene end was trimmed by 5 bases and the J gene end by 4 bases; junction bases not matched to a gene: 16. The CDR3 has 17 residues. The CDR3 DNA reads as TGCGCCAGCAGGGGAAGCCCTAGTAGCGGGAGCCAATACGAGCAGTACTTC. Its translation is CASRGSPSSGSQYEQYF.

The chain carries TRBV9 and TRBJ1-1; 7 bases fit TRBD1. The CDR3 totals 12 residues. The germline V gene encodes CDR1 SGDLS and CDR2 YYNGEE. Losses at the gene ends were 5 bases for V and 6 bases for J; bases not matched to a gene: 4. CDR3 bases: TGTGCCAGCAGGGGGACAGAACCTGAAGCTTTCTTT. The encoded protein is CASRGTEPEAFF.

V usage is TRBV27 and J usage is TRBJ1-4; D not resolved. From germline, CDR1 is MNHEY and CDR2 SMNVEV (reference sequence). V shed 6 bases and J shed 9 bases, with 20 bases lying between them. The CDR3 length is 15 residues. CDR3 coding DNA: TGTGCCAGCAGCCCCGCAGACAATATTAAGAAAAAACTGTTTTTT. Its translation is CASSPADNIKKKLFF.

The chain uses TRBV9 and TRBJ2-2, with 8 bases lining up with TRBD2. CDR3 length: 16 residues. Germline values: CDR1 SGDLS, CDR2 YYNGEE. With 0 bases clipped from V and 8 bases from J, the junction kept 9 bases outside the gene matches. DNA for the CDR3: TGTGCCAGCAGCGTAGGAGATATAGCGGGGACGGGGGAGCTGTTTTTT. It codes for CASSVGDIAGTGELFF. Together with reference TRBV9 and TRBJ2-2, the CDR3 gives the full variable domain: DSGVTQTPKHLITATGQRVTLRCSPRSGDLSVYWYQQSLDQGLQFLIQYYNGEERAKGNILERFSAQQFPDLHSELNLSSLELGDSALYFCASSVGDIAGTGELFFGEGSRLTVL.

J is TRBJ2-3 and V is TRBV7-9; 7 nucleotides align to TRBD1. Germline CDR1 and CDR2: SEHNR and FQNEAQ (reference sequence). The V gene end was trimmed by 2 bases and the J gene end by 0 bases; junction bases not matched to a gene: 5. This CDR3 region has 16 residues. CDR3 sequence: CASSLSGGASTDTQYF. The CDR3 DNA reads as TGTGCCAGCAGCTTATCAGGGGGTGCTAGCACAGATACGCAGTATTTT.

The chain employs TRBV2 and TRBJ2-7, with 7 bases that match TRBD1. The CDR3 sequence is 12 residues long. V lost 6 bases and J lost 5; bases outside the gene matches: 4. Germline CDR1 is SNHLY and CDR2 is FYNNEI. The CDR3 sequence is CASRRDRDEQYF. The CDR3 coding sequence is TGTGCCAGCAGACGAGACAGGGACGAGCAGTACTTC.

This sequence joins TRBV28 and TRBJ1-1; D is uncertain. The CDR3 is 13 amino acids. V was pared by 6 bases and J by 4 bases, with 12 bases between. Germline lookup yields CDR1 MDHEN and CDR2 SYDVKM. CDR3 bases: TGTGCCAGCAGGGGGAGGGTCCTCACTGAAGCTTTCTTT. Its translation is CASRGRVLTEAFF.

This rearrangement joins TRBV19 to TRBJ2-2, with D perhaps TRBD2 (7 bases). Between the trimmed V and J ends, which lost 3 bases and 4 bases, there was a span of 12 bases. This CDR3 contains 15 residues. CDR1 and CDR2 (germline): LNHDA, SQIVND (reference sequence). CDR3 sequence: CASSMGGRITGELFF. The CDR3 DNA is TGTGCCAGTAGTATGGGGGGGCGGATCACCGGGGAGCTGTTTTTT.

This chain joins TRBV19 and TRBJ1-2, with 10 positions matching TRBD1. The CDR3 sequence is 16 residues long. Germline V lookup: CDR1 LNHDA, CDR2 SQIVND (reference sequence). Trimming took 5 bases from V and 7 from J; bases not matched to a gene: 13. The CDR3 DNA reads as TGTGCCAGTAGTTCACGGACAGGGGGGACGACGGGTGGCTACACCTTC. Encoded protein: CASSSRTGGTTGGYTF. The full variable domain, rest sourced from reference TRBV19 and TRBJ1-2, is DGGITQSPKYLFRKEGQNVTLSCEQNLNHDAMYWYRQDPGQGLRLIYYSQIVNDFQKGDIAEGYSVSREKKESFPLTVTSAQKNPTAFYLCASSSRTGGTTGGYTFGSGTRLTVV.

J is TRBJ2-1 and V is TRBV28; TRBD2 agrees at 15 bases. CDR1 is MDHEN, CDR2 SYDVKM, per germline. Losses at the gene ends were 6 bases for V and 5 bases for J; bases not matched to a gene: 5. The CDR3 runs 16 residues. The CDR3 DNA follows: TGTGCCAGCAGGGTCGGACTAGCGGGAGGGGACAATGAGCAGTTCTTC. It codes for CASRVGLAGGDNEQFF.

The chain joins TRBV4-3 to TRBJ1-1; D gene uncertain. V lost 0 bases and J 5 bases, leaving 16 bases between the germline ends. There are 16 residues in the CDR3. CDR1 is LGHNA and CDR2 is YSLEER in the germline V gene. CDR3 DNA: TGCGCCAGCAGCCAAGAACCGGGTCCAATCCGAACTGAAGCTTTCTTT. It yields the protein CASSQEPGPIRTEAFF.

This chain uses TRBV19 with TRBJ1-6; D possibly corresponds to TRBD1 (5 bases). Germline CDR1 reads LNHDA; CDR2 reads SQIVND (reference sequence). This CDR3 contains 15 residues. Trimming cost V 6 bases and J 5 bases, with 14 bases left between them. The CDR3 protein is CASSFDSNNNSPLHF. CDR3 DNA sequence: TGTGCCAGTAGCTTTGACAGCAATAATAATTCACCCCTCCACTTT.

The chain employs TRBV5-1 and TRBJ2-5; 7 bases match TRBD1. The V gene's germline CDR1 is SGHRS and CDR2 YFSETQ. The CDR3 extends over 13 amino acids. Trimming at V came to 9 bases and at J to 5 bases, leaving 10 bases not matched to a gene. CDR3 nucleotide sequence: TGCGCCACCTCAGGGGGATATGAGGAGACCCAGTACTTC. Its protein product is CATSGGYEETQYF. Together with reference TRBV5-1 and TRBJ2-5, the CDR3 gives the full variable domain: KAGVTQTPRYLIKTRGQQVTLSCSPISGHRSVSWYQQTPGQGLQFLFEYFSETQRNKGNFPGRFSGRQFSNSRSEMNVSTLELGDSALYLCATSGGYEETQYFGPGTRLLVL.

The chain has TRBV27 and TRBJ2-7, with a weak D call TRBD2 (6 bases). This CDR3 has 13 residues. The V end lost 10 bases, the J end lost 0 bases, and 13 bases lay between the germline ends. The germline gives CDR1 MNHEY, CDR2 SMNVEV (reference sequence). The DNA for the CDR3 is TGTGCCACCAAGACTAGAGCCTCCTACGAGCAGTACTTC. Protein product: CATKTRASYEQYF.

The chain employs TRBV4-2 and TRBJ2-1; 13 nucleotides agree with TRBD2. Trimming removed 0 bases from V and 7 bases from J; junction bases left unmatched: 12. Germline CDR1 LGHNA, CDR2 YNFKEQ. This CDR3 is built from 19 residues. CDR3 nucleotides: TGTGCCAGCAGCCAAGAGGGACTAGCGGGGCACTCCCCTCGGAATGAGCAGTTCTTC. This codes for CASSQEGLAGHSPRNEQFF.

The V call is TRBV6-5, the J call TRBJ2-3, with 7 bases aligning to TRBD2. The V segment lost 7 bases and the J segment 7 bases; nucleotides outside the gene matches: 14. CDR1 and CDR2 from the germline V gene are MNHEY and SVGAGI. This CDR3 region has 15 residues. The CDR3 loop reads CASKQQAGTPNTQYF. The CDR3 nucleotides are TGTGCCAGCAAGCAGCAAGCGGGAACCCCTAATACGCAGTATTTT.

CDR3 region: CASSIRGYNQPQHF. As DNA, the CDR3 is TGTGCCAGTAGTATTAGAGGTTACAATCAGCCCCAGCATTTT. This chain links TRBV19 with TRBJ1-5; no reliable D call. The CDR3 loop spans 14 amino acids. The V gene's germline CDR1 is LNHDA and CDR2 SQIVND (reference sequence). Deletions cut 3 bases from V and 3 bases from J, with 9 bases between.

The sample holds one count of this clone. The chain is built from TRBV7-2 and TRBJ1-1, with 8 nucleotides matching TRBD1. V lost 5 bases and J lost 6; bases outside the gene matches: 11. Germline V gives CDR1 SGHTA, CDR2 FQGNSA. This CDR3 comprises 15 residues. CDR3 DNA: TGTGCCAGCAGCCACTGGGGACAGGCCAGGGCTGAAGCTTTCTTT. Translated, it gives CASSHWGQARAEAFF.

The J gene is TRBJ2-6, the V gene TRBV4-3; 9 nucleotides align to TRBD1. CDR3 length: 19 residues. Per the germline V gene, CDR1 is LGHNA and CDR2 is YSLEER. V shed 4 bases and J 0 bases; nucleotides not matched to a gene: 10. CDR3 sequence: CASSRRRDRVNSGANVLTF. The DNA for the CDR3 is TGCGCCAGCAGCCGAAGGCGGGACAGGGTGAACTCTGGGGCCAACGTCCTGACTTTC.

The V and J genes are TRBV4-1 and TRBJ1-1; 9 bases fit TRBD1. CDR1 is MGHRA and CDR2 is YSYEKL in the germline V gene. The CDR3 is made up of 15 amino acids. Trimming removed 7 bases from V and 4 bases from J; junction bases left unmatched: 10. The CDR3 sequence is CASTADRGVSTEAFF. The DNA of the CDR3 is TGCGCCAGCACCGCGGACAGGGGAGTGAGCACTGAAGCTTTCTTT.

The chain couples TRBV7-2 to TRBJ1-1; TRBD1 might be the D (5 bases). V lost 5 bases to trimming and J lost 3 bases, with 16 bases between them. CDR3 length: 15 residues. The germline CDR1 and CDR2 sequences are SGHTA and FQGNSA. The CDR3 protein is CASSRSGAGHTEAFF. DNA of the CDR3: TGTGCCAGCAGCCGGAGTGGGGCAGGGCACACTGAAGCTTTCTTT.

This clone came up once. The chain carries TRBV29-1 and TRBJ2-1, with unresolved D. Germline V gene sequence: CDR1 SQVTM, CDR2 ANQGSEA. This CDR3 contains 10 residues. The V end lost 5 bases, the J end lost 12 bases, and 11 bases lay between the germline ends. CDR3: CSVFMMRQFF. The CDR3 DNA reads TGCAGCGTTTTTATGATGAGGCAGTTCTTC.

The genes are TRBV15 and TRBJ2-1; 9 positions agree with TRBD2. The CDR3 runs 12 residues. Losses at the gene ends were 8 bases for V and 10 bases for J; bases not matched to a gene: 6. From germline, CDR1 is LNHNV and CDR2 YYDKDF (reference sequence). The chain's CDR3 is CATGLAGNEQFF. Here the CDR3 DNA reads TGTGCCACCGGTCTAGCGGGAAACGAGCAGTTCTTC.